One sample yielded the 24 T cell receptor beta chains listed below, sequenced in a study of blood T cell repertoires in COVID-19. TCRdb keeps only in-frame clones here, not all; method: immunoSEQ multiplex PCR. Of 150,000 to 200,000 clones listed, approximately 90% are singletons. Sample: peripheral blood. Every receptor here comes from a young man with acute or convalescent COVID-19.

V is TRBV19 and J is TRBJ2-1; the match to TRBD2 covers 9 bases. Germline values: CDR1 LNHDA, CDR2 SQIVND (reference sequence). The V gene end was trimmed by 3 bases and the J gene end by 1 base; junction bases not matched to a gene: 4. This CDR3 contains 16 residues. The CDR3 bases are TGTGCCAGTAGTATGGGCGGGGGGGAATCCTACAATGAGCAGTTCTTC. It is translated as CASSMGGGESYNEQFF.

CDR3 nucleotide sequence: TGTGCCAGCAGCTTCGGTAACACTGAAGCTTTCTTT. Translated, it gives CASSFGNTEAFF. The chain combines TRBV5-4 with TRBJ1-1; D remains ambiguous. The CDR3 length is 12 residues. V lost 2 bases and J 2 bases, leaving 4 bases between the germline ends. Per germline, CDR1 SGHNT and CDR2 YYREEE (reference sequence).

This chain uses TRBV7-2 with TRBJ1-2, with 7 bases that match TRBD1. Germline V CDR1 and CDR2: SGHTA, FQGNSA. The CDR3 loop spans 15 amino acids. Trimming removed 1 base from V and 1 base from J; junction bases left unmatched: 3. DNA for the CDR3: TGTGCCAGCAGCTTAGGACAGGGCCTTAACTATGGCTACACCTTC. Its translation: CASSLGQGLNYGYTF.

The chain employs TRBV3-1 (or the pseudogene TRBV3-2) and TRBJ1-4; D not resolved. V lost 1 base and J 4 bases, leaving 10 bases between the germline ends. CDR3 length: 15 amino acids. Per the germline V gene, CDR1 is LGHDT and CDR2 is YNNKEL (reference sequence). The CDR3 DNA reads as TGTGCCAGCAGCCAAGTGACTTCCTTTAATGAAAAACTGTTTTTT. Protein: CASSQVTSFNEKLFF.

The genes are TRBV19 and TRBJ1-1; 7 nucleotides agree with TRBD1. After removal of 6 bases from V and 0 bases from J, the junction contained 19 bases not matched to a gene. Germline CDR1 reads LNHDA; CDR2 reads SQIVND (reference sequence). The CDR3 totals 19 residues. The CDR3 loop is CASSLNWDSSYDMNTEAFF. CDR3 sequence (DNA): TGTGCCAGTAGCCTTAATTGGGACAGTTCTTATGACATGAACACTGAAGCTTTCTTT.

J is TRBJ1-5 and V is TRBV18, with TRBD1 as a possible D gene (6 bases). Trimming took off 3 bases at V and 6 bases at J, with 12 bases between the two ends. This CDR3 spans 14 amino acids. CDR1 KGHSH and CDR2 LQKENI come from the germline V gene. The CDR3 is CASSPGRGSQPQHF. The DNA for the CDR3 is TGTGCCAGCTCACCGGGTAGGGGGAGTCAGCCCCAGCATTTT.

This rearrangement joins TRBV5-5 to TRBJ1-1, with D possibly matching TRBD1 (6 bases). V was clipped by 2 bases and J by 1 base, with 12 bases between them. The germline CDR1 and CDR2 sequences are SGHKS and YYEKEE (reference sequence). The CDR3 extends over 15 amino acids. The CDR3 DNA is TGTGCCAGCAGCTTCGGGACAACTCCGAACACTGAAGCTTTCTTT. Protein sequence: CASSFGTTPNTEAFF.

The V gene is TRBV20-1, the J gene TRBJ1-1, with D perhaps matching TRBD1 (6 bases). CDR3 length: 10 amino acids. V was pared by 6 bases and J by 11 bases, with 13 bases between. Germline CDR1 reads DFQATT; CDR2 reads SNEGSKA (reference sequence). CDR3 coding DNA: TGCAGTGCCAAGGGGGGGCGGGCTTTCTTT. Protein: CSAKGGRAFF.

V usage is TRBV3-1 (or the pseudogene TRBV3-2) and J usage is TRBJ1-5; TRBD1 might be the D (6 bases). The germline V gene has CDR1 LGHDT and CDR2 YNNKEL (reference sequence). The CDR3 extends over 17 amino acids. Deletions cut 4 bases from V and 3 bases from J, with 19 bases between. The CDR3 region has the DNA TGTGCCAGCAGCCCCCATCGCCCTACAGGGCCCAATCAGCCCCAGCATTTT. It translates to CASSPHRPTGPNQPQHF.

The chain links TRBV4-2 to TRBJ2-3; 8 bases map to TRBD2. Per germline, CDR1 LGHNA and CDR2 YNFKEQ. This CDR3 spans 16 amino acids. The V gene end was trimmed by 2 bases and the J gene end by 2 bases; junction bases not matched to a gene: 6. CDR3 region: CASSQRTGGPTDTQYF. In nucleotides, the CDR3 is TGTGCCAGCAGCCAAAGGACGGGGGGGCCCACAGATACGCAGTATTTT.

This chain uses TRBV25-1 with TRBJ1-1, with a weak D call TRBD1 (5 bases). Germline CDR1 is MGHDK and CDR2 is SYGVNS. With 5 bases removed from V and 0 bases from J, the gap between germline ends came to 13 bases. The CDR3 totals 15 residues. This chain's CDR3 is CASSLTGSLNTEAFF. CDR3 nucleotides: TGTGCCAGCAGTCTCACAGGATCCCTGAACACTGAAGCTTTCTTT.

J is TRBJ2-1 and V is TRBV14; D is uncertain. Trimming pared 4 bases from V and 0 bases from J, leaving 10 bases between. CDR1 and CDR2 (germline): SGHDN, FVKESK. This CDR3 spans 15 amino acids. Here the CDR3 DNA reads TGTGCCAGCAGCCGACTGACTGGCTCCTACAATGAGCAGTTCTTC. It specifies CASSRLTGSYNEQFF.

The chain links TRBV7-3 to TRBJ2-5; 10 bases are a match to TRBD2. Trimming at V came to 5 bases and at J to 5 bases, leaving 8 bases not matched to a gene. In germline, CDR1 is SGHTA, CDR2 FQGTGA. The CDR3 sequence is 15 residues long. The CDR3 DNA reads as TGTGCCAGCAGCCCCCAGGGACTAGCGATGGAGACCCAGTACTTC. Encoded protein: CASSPQGLAMETQYF.

This CDR3 is CASTRSSVRGRSDGYTF. CDR3 DNA: TGTGCCAGCACCCGAAGCTCGGTCAGGGGAAGAAGCGATGGCTACACCTTC. V is TRBV7-9 and J is TRBJ1-2; perhaps TRBD1 as D (6 bases). CDR1 is SEHNR, CDR2 FQNEAQ, per germline (reference sequence). Trimming took off 7 bases at V and 6 bases at J, with 27 bases between the two ends. The CDR3 is 17 residues long. Full variable domain (rest looked up from reference TRBV7-9 and TRBJ1-2): DTGVSQNPRHKITKRGQNVTFRCDPISEHNRLYWYRQTLGQGPEFLTYFQNEAQLEKSRLLSDRFSAERPKGSFSTLEIQRTEQGDSAMYLCASTRSSVRGRSDGYTFGSGTRLTVV.

The chain uses TRBV11-2 and TRBJ2-7; 7 bases agree with TRBD1. Germline assignment: CDR1 SGHAT and CDR2 FQNNGV. The length of the CDR3 is 15 residues. The CDR3 DNA follows: TGTGCCAGCAGCGTCCACCCCGGGACAGCCTACGTGCAGTACGTC. It is translated as CASSVHPGTAYVQYV.

J is TRBJ2-2 and V is TRBV6-5, with D possibly being TRBD2 (5 bases). Germline lookup yields CDR1 MNHEY and CDR2 SVGAGI. V was pared by 11 bases and J by 2 bases, with 18 bases between. This CDR3 is built from 15 residues. In DNA form, the CDR3 reads TGTGCCGTATCCTTTCGTCGGGGAAACACCGGGGAGCTGTTTTTT. Translating gives CAVSFRRGNTGELFF.

The chain has TRBV9 and TRBJ1-2; possibly TRBD1 for D (5 bases). Germline assignment: CDR1 SGDLS and CDR2 YYNGEE. V shed 0 bases and J shed 8 bases, with 11 bases lying between them. The CDR3 is made up of 13 amino acids. CDR3 nucleotides: TGTGCCAGCAGCGTAGGGCAGGGCGGCGGCTACACCTTC. It yields the protein CASSVGQGGGYTF.

The genes are TRBV7-9 and TRBJ2-5; possibly TRBD2 for D (6 bases). Germline V gene data show CDR1 as SEHNR and CDR2 as FQNEAQ (reference sequence). Trimming cost V 5 bases and J 4 bases, with 14 bases left between them. The CDR3 contains 14 residues. CDR3 bases: TGTGCCAGCAGCATCGCCGCCGGGGGAGAGACCCAGTACTTC. Protein sequence: CASSIAAGGETQYF.

This chain joins TRBV4-1 and TRBJ1-5; D is perhaps TRBD1 (5 bases). This CDR3 is built from 16 residues. The V end was cut by 0 bases, the J end by 0 bases, with 9 bases between. The germline V gene has CDR1 MGHRA and CDR2 YSYEKL. CDR3 bases: TGCGCCAGCAGCCAAGATGCAGGGATTAGCAATCAGCCCCAGCATTTT. As protein: CASSQDAGISNQPQHF.

The J gene is TRBJ2-1, the V gene TRBV30, with 7 positions matching TRBD2. This CDR3 is built from 16 residues. V shed 3 bases and J 5 bases; nucleotides not matched to a gene: 13. CDR1 is GTSNPN and CDR2 is SVGIG in the germline V gene (reference sequence). CDR3 sequence (DNA): TGTGCCTGGAGAGATAGCGGGCGGTCACTTCACAATGAGCAGTTCTTC. Translated, it gives CAWRDSGRSLHNEQFF.

The genes are TRBV9 and TRBJ1-1; the D gene is possibly TRBD1 (6 bases). This CDR3 has 15 residues. CDR1 and CDR2 from the germline V gene are SGDLS and YYNGEE. Trimming took 0 bases from V and 2 from J, leaving 11 bases between them. This chain's CDR3 is CASSVVSGANTEAFF. As DNA, the CDR3 is TGTGCCAGCAGCGTAGTGTCAGGGGCTAACACTGAAGCTTTCTTT.

This chain links TRBV9 with TRBJ2-1; 7 bases are shared with TRBD2. The length of the CDR3 is 13 residues. V gave up 2 bases and J gave up 12 bases; unmatched junction bases: 8. Germline V gives CDR1 SGDLS, CDR2 YYNGEE. CDR3 in amino acids: CASSVGEGHGQFF. The CDR3 region has the DNA TGTGCCAGCAGCGTGGGGGAGGGCCACGGGCAGTTCTTC.

The J gene is TRBJ1-5, the V gene TRBV7-9; 10 bases are shared with TRBD1. CDR3 length: 15 amino acids. V lost 1 base to trimming and J lost 4 bases; unmatched junction nucleotides: 1. Germline lookup yields CDR1 SEHNR and CDR2 FQNEAQ (reference sequence). CDR3 nucleotide sequence: TGTGCCAGCAGCTTAGGGGGACAGGGGAATCAGCCCCAGCATTTT. It translates to CASSLGGQGNQPQHF.

To note about this clone: Other DNA sequences in the sample encode the same CDR3. The J gene is TRBJ1-1, the V gene TRBV5-8; a weak D match, TRBD1 (6 bases). The CDR3 contains 15 residues. Germline CDR1 reads SGHTS; CDR2 reads YDEGEE. V was clipped by 0 bases and J by 0 bases, with 9 bases between them. CDR3 DNA: TGTGCCAGCAGCTTGGGGGGGACACTGAACACTGAAGCTTTCTTT. It codes for CASSLGGTLNTEAFF.